The TCR beta chain under discussion was sequenced for a study of T cells after yellow fever vaccination. Study at large: For low cell numbers, libraries were made with SMART-Seq v4 Ultra Low Input.

By 5'RACE template switching, TCR cDNA was produced, with a universal primer site and UMIs added in the process. A single record per CDR3 protein comes from TCRdb applying MiXCR to the 5' RACE reads. The data hold under 150,000 distinct CDR3 sequences, with roughly 8.2% observed a single time. This clonotype appeared many times. What it binds is unknown. CDR3 length equals 14 residues. The V segment lost 6 bases and the J segment 4 bases; nucleotides outside the gene matches: 7. Germline V gene data show CDR1 as DFQATT and CDR2 as SNEGSKA (reference sequence). Study-wide points: Weaker in magnitude, the secondary response showed a faster peak on day 5 versus 15.

The sample here was CD4+ T cells sorted from PBMCs, taken 5 days after the yellow fever booster vaccination. This clonotype originated in a man younger than 45 who received the YFV17D yellow fever vaccine. This chain uses TRBV20-1 with TRBJ2-1; TRBD1 matches 9 bases. The CDR3 reads CSAGTGQGYNEQFF. In DNA form, the CDR3 reads TGCAGTGCCGGAACGGGACAGGGATACAATGAGCAGTTCTTC.